Here is one T cell receptor (beta chain) with its context. Its antigen remains unidentified. This entry is derived from a study of T cell responses to AZD1222 COVID-19 vaccine. Study conclusions and caveats: Within unmutated variant regions lay the reported targets of nearly half of spike-specific TCRs.

TCRdb's table, derived via immunoSEQ multiplex PCR, lists solely in-frame clones and lacks some. The profile covers some 150,000 clones, with about nine tenths appearing a single time and under 3.5% taken by the ten largest. This specimen consisted of peripheral blood, obtained 28 days after the second AZD1222 dose. The receptor's source is an adult who received the AZD1222 COVID-19 vaccine.

The CDR3 reads CASSLIGGQGRDNYGYTF. The DNA for the CDR3 is TGCGCCAGCAGCCTAATAGGGGGACAGGGCCGCGATAACTATGGCTACACCTTC. The chain has TRBV4-3 and TRBJ1-2, with 9 nucleotides matching TRBD1. The CDR3 totals 18 residues. In germline, CDR1 is LGHNA, CDR2 YSLEER. V was clipped by 4 bases and J by 1 base; unmatched bases: 13.